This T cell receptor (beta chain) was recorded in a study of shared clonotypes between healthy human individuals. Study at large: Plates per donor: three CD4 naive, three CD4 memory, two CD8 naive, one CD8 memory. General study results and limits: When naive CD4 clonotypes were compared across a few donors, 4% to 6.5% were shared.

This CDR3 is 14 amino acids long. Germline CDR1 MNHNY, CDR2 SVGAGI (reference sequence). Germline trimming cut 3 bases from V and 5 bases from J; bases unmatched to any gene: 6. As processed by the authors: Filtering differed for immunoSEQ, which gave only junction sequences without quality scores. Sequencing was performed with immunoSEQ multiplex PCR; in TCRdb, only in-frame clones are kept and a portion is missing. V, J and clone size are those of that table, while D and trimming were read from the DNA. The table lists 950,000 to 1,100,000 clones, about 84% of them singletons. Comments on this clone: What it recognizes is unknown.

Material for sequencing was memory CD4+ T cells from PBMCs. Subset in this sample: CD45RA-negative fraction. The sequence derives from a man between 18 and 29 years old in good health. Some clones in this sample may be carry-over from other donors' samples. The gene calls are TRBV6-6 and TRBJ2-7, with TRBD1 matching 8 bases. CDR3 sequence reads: CASSYGQGGHEQYF. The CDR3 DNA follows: TGTGCCAGCAGTTATGGACAGGGTGGGCACGAGCAGTACTTC.